This T cell receptor (beta chain) came from a study of T cells in Graves' hyperthyroidism and ophthalmopathy. In making diagnoses, clinical symptoms, serum thyroxine and TRAb, thyroid ultrasound and orbital computed tomography were all used. This clonotype came up a few times. TCR beta CDR3 sequences were amplified from RNA transcripts. The HTBI primer set drove a first-round RT-PCR of the TCR CDR3. One entry per CDR3 protein results from TCRdb running MiXCR on the multiplex PCR reads. The sample has roughly 500,000 distinct CDR3 sequences; around 45% are singletons. The CDR3 length is 15 residues. From germline, CDR1 is ENHRY and CDR2 SYGVKD. V was pared by 0 bases and J by 4 bases, with 2 bases of the junction left unmatched.

The receptor comes from an adult woman with Graves' disease, either hyperthyroidism or ophthalmopathy (not recorded which). The sample was peripheral blood or thyroid tissue (not recorded which). The chain uses TRBV10-3 and TRBJ1-4; 7 bases align to TRBD1. The CDR3 DNA reads as TGTGCCATCAGTGAGTCTCGGGACAGTAATGAAAAACTGTTTTTT. This codes for CAISESRDSNEKLFF.